These T cell receptor beta chains were read from a single sample in a study of T cell responses to AZD1222 COVID-19 vaccine. TCRdb keeps only in-frame clones here, not all; method: immunoSEQ multiplex PCR. The sample holds under 200,000 clones; 94% are singletons and the top ten take approximately 0.64%. Sequenced here: peripheral blood, sampled on day 0 of AZD1222 vaccination. The receptors stem from an adult in good health. Each CDR3 is given with its conserved first and last residue. The D gene is left open where the match is weak. A row's size may be missing; if present it is once, few, many or a size class.

j_call v_call clone_size d_call cdr3_length cdr3_nt cdr3_aa
TRBJ1-6 TRBV4-1 . TRBD1 16 TGCGCCAGCAGCCAACCCGGACAGGCCGATAATTCACCCCTCCACTTT CASSQPGQADNSPLHF
TRBJ2-7 TRBV28 . . 16 TGTGCCAGCAGTTTTGGTGGCGGATTCGCCCTATACGAGCAGTACTTC CASSFGGGFALYEQYF
TRBJ2-7 TRBV11-2 . . 14 TGTGCCAGCAGCTTAGGGACGGGGACCTACGAGCAGTACTTC CASSLGTGTYEQYF
TRBJ2-3 TRBV24-1 . TRBD1 15 TGTGCCACCAGTGATTCTACAGGGGGCGCAGATACGCAGTATTTT CATSDSTGGADTQYF
TRBJ2-2 TRBV6-4 few TRBD2 16 TGTGCCAGCAGTGTGGAAGCGGGAGGTAACACCGGGGAGCTGTTTTTT CASSVEAGGNTGELFF
TRBJ2-7 TRBV27 . TRBD2 15 TGTGCCAGCAGTTTCCGAGCGGGAGTTGGTTACGAGCAGTACTTC CASSFRAGVGYEQYF
TRBJ1-1 TRBV6-5 . . 13 TGTGCCAGCAGCCTGCTAGGGAACACTGAAGCTTTCTTT CASSLLGNTEAFF
TRBJ2-2 TRBV7-9 . . 10 TGTGCCAGCAGCTTAGAGGAGCTGTTTTTT CASSLEELFF
TRBJ1-2 TRBV7-2 . . 16 TGTGCCAGCAGCTTCGGGGTCAGCCACAAGGCCTATGGCTACACCTTC CASSFGVSHKAYGYTF
TRBJ2-7 TRBV11-2 . . 15 TGTGCCAGCAGCTCCCTCCGCGAAGGGACCTACGAGCAGTACTTC CASSSLREGTYEQYF
TRBJ1-1 TRBV12-3/TRBV12-4 . . 13 TGTGCCAGCAGTTTAGCCCTTGGGACTGAAGCTTTCTTT CASSLALGTEAFF
TRBJ1-2 TRBV5-1 . . 13 TGCGCCAGCAGCCGACAGGAGAAATATGGCTACACCTTC CASSRQEKYGYTF
TRBJ1-2 TRBV13 . . 13 TGTGCCAGCAGCCCTGGGGGGATCTATGGCTACACCTTC CASSPGGIYGYTF
TRBJ1-1 TRBV5-1 . . 15 TGCGCCAGCAGCCTCTGGGCGGGCATGAACACTGAAGCTTTCTTT CASSLWAGMNTEAFF
TRBJ2-1 TRBV6-5 . . 14 TGTGCCAGCAGTTACGTAAGCTCCTACAATGAGCAGTTCTTC CASSYVSSYNEQFF
TRBJ1-5 TRBV25-1 . . 16 TGTGCCAGCAGTGAGGCAGGATGGTACTGGGATCAGCCCCAGCATTTT CASSEAGWYWDQPQHF
TRBJ1-6 TRBV7-9 . . 12 TGTGCCAGCAGCTCCTTAACGGGGCGCACCCACTTT CASSSLTGRTHF
TRBJ2-7 TRBV5-1 . . 12 TGCGCCAGCAGCTCTACTAGCAACGAGCAGTACTTC CASSSTSNEQYF
TRBJ2-1 TRBV10-3 once TRBD2 19 TGTGCCATCAGTGAAGGGGCCGTGACTAGCGGGGTTCCCTACAATGAGCAGTTCTTC CAISEGAVTSGVPYNEQFF
TRBJ2-5 TRBV5-4 . TRBD1 15 TGTGCCAGCAGCTTAACCACAGGGGAAGGGGAGACCCAGTACTTC CASSLTTGEGETQYF
TRBJ1-4 TRBV3-1/TRBV3-2 . TRBD1 15 TGTGCCAGCACCCCGGCGACAGGGGAAAGGGAAAAACTGTTTTTT CASTPATGEREKLFF
TRBJ1-5 TRBV30 . . 12 TGTGCCTGGGAGCCCCTAAACGGGCCCCAGCATTTT CAWEPLNGPQHF
TRBJ1-4 TRBV2 . . 13 TGTGCCAGCATACAGGACCTAAATGAAAAACTGTTTTTT CASIQDLNEKLFF
TRBJ2-1 TRBV9 . . 14 TGTGCCAGCAGCGTAACGAGCGGGTACAATGAGCAGTTCTTC CASSVTSGYNEQFF
TRBJ1-2 TRBV6-5 . TRBD1 16 TGTGCCAGCAGTTACGGCCTAGGACAGGGGGGGGATGGCTACACCTTC CASSYGLGQGGDGYTF
TRBJ2-7 TRBV5-4 . TRBD2 15 TGTGCCAGCAGCCGTGGGAGGGCTAGCGGCTACGAGCAGTACTTC CASSRGRASGYEQYF
TRBJ1-6 TRBV2 . . 16 TGTGCCAGCAGGGTTGTACCCAACACCTATAATTCACCCCTCCACTTT CASRVVPNTYNSPLHF
TRBJ2-3 TRBV9 few . 15 TGTGCCAGCAGCGTAGTTGAAGGGGTCCTAGATACGCAGTATTTT CASSVVEGVLDTQYF
TRBJ2-3 TRBV29-1 . TRBD2 16 TGCAGCGTTGAAGTATTCCCCCGCGGGAGAACAGATACGCAGTATTTT CSVEVFPRGRTDTQYF
TRBJ1-2 TRBV5-1 . TRBD1 16 TGCGCCAGCAGCTTGGTGGGACAGGGGCTGGGCTATGGCTACACCTTC CASSLVGQGLGYGYTF
TRBJ2-7 TRBV11-1 . . 16 TGTGCCAGCAGCTTAGGGTTAGGTTCGACCTCCTACGAGCAGTACTTC CASSLGLGSTSYEQYF
TRBJ2-7 TRBV9 . TRBD1 15 TGTGCCAGCAGCGTAGAGGGGACAGGTGTAGTCGAGCAGTACTTC CASSVEGTGVVEQYF
TRBJ1-5 TRBV7-9 . . 12 TGTGCCAGCAGCTTAGGAGATCAGCCCCAGCATTTT CASSLGDQPQHF
TRBJ2-7 TRBV28 . . 12 TGTGCCAGCAGCCTACAGGGCTACGAGCAGTACTTC CASSLQGYEQYF
TRBJ1-5 TRBV24-1 . . 16 TGTGCCACCAGTGATTCGGACGGCTATAGCAATCAGCCCCAGCATTTT CATSDSDGYSNQPQHF
TRBJ2-1 TRBV5-1 . . 14 TGCGCCAGCAGCTTAACGGGCTTTTCCAATGAGCAGTTCTTC CASSLTGFSNEQFF
TRBJ1-2 TRBV15 . . 17 TGTGCCACCAGCAGAGATTTAAGTTTGGACATTGTCTATGGCTACACCTTC CATSRDLSLDIVYGYTF
TRBJ2-4 TRBV27 . . 13 TGTGCCAGCAGAGATGATTGGGTGTCTCCTACTTACTTC CASRDDWVSPTYF
TRBJ1-1 TRBV19 . . 16 TGTGCCAGTAGTATCCCCCCGACAGTCATGAACACTGAAGCTTTCTTT CASSIPPTVMNTEAFF
TRBJ1-2 TRBV5-1 . . 13 TGCGCCAGCAGCCCCGCCAGGGACTATGGCTACACCTTC CASSPARDYGYTF
TRBJ1-6 TRBV27 . . 18 TGTGCCAGCAGACCGATTGGACAGCTAGACTCTTATAATTCACCCCTCCACTTT CASRPIGQLDSYNSPLHF
TRBJ1-5 TRBV28 once . 12 TGTGCCTCCGTGGGGAGCAATCAGCCCCAGCATTTT CASVGSNQPQHF
TRBJ2-7 TRBV7-9 few TRBD1 14 TGTGCCAGCAGCAAAAGGGACAGGAAGTACGAGCAGTACTTC CASSKRDRKYEQYF
TRBJ1-2 TRBV6-5 . . 13 TGTGCCAGCACCCCTGGGGGGGTTTATGGCTACACCTTC CASTPGGVYGYTF
TRBJ1-1 TRBV5-1 . . 14 TGCGCCAGCAGCTTGGTTCAGAGGAACACTGAAGCTTTCTTT CASSLVQRNTEAFF
TRBJ2-2 TRBV14 . . 17 TGTGCCAGCAGCCACTGGTTAATGGGGGCGACCACCGGGGAGCTGTTTTTT CASSHWLMGATTGELFF
TRBJ2-7 TRBV28 . . 16 TGTGCCAGCAGTTTGTCGGGGGCGTTGACCAGGCACGAGCAGTACTTC CASSLSGALTRHEQYF
TRBJ2-2 TRBV7-3 . . 13 TGTGCCAGCAGCTTAGGAGTTTCCGGGGAGCTGTTTTTT CASSLGVSGELFF
TRBJ2-1 TRBV25-1 . TRBD2 15 TGTGCCAGCAGTGAGGGCCAGCGGGGGGGGAATGAGCAGTTCTTC CASSEGQRGGNEQFF